Listed below are T cell receptor beta chains from one sample, sequenced in a study of cytotoxic CD8 clonotypes in ibrutinib-treated CLL. The data were produced by immunoSEQ multiplex PCR, yet TCRdb's version contains in-frame clones alone and is incomplete. The sample has roughly 49,000 clones, approximately 87% seen once. This sample comprised PBMCs, obtained after 24 months of ibrutinib treatment. Receptors originate from a human donor with chronic lymphocytic leukemia. CDR3s include the opening cysteine and the closing phenylalanine or tryptophan. A D gene is named only where the DNA matches it firmly. A clone size is listed for some rows: how often the clone was seen (once, few, many), or a class if it is expanded.

CDR3	DNA	D	V	J	size
CASTDRGTPREQYF	TGTGCCAGCACCGATCGGGGGACACCGCGCGAGCAGTACTTC	.	TRBV2	TRBJ2-7	.
CASRADRPNYGYTF	TGTGCCAGCAGGGCGGACAGGCCCAACTATGGCTACACCTTC	TRBD1	TRBV28	TRBJ1-2	.
CASSNPGSPLYEQYF	TGTGCCAGCAGCAATCCGGGCTCCCCCCTCTACGAGCAGTACTTC	.	TRBV28	TRBJ2-7	.
CASGGRTANYGYTF	TGTGCCAGTGGAGGGCGGACAGCGAACTATGGCTACACCTTC	.	TRBV19	TRBJ1-2	.
CASSRDRGYADTQYF	TGTGCCAGCAGCAGAGACAGGGGTTATGCAGATACGCAGTATTTT	TRBD1	TRBV6-5	TRBJ2-3	.
CASSSGSYNEQFF	TGTGCCAGCTCATCCGGCTCCTACAATGAGCAGTTCTTC	.	TRBV18	TRBJ2-1	.
CASSGLQASASNSEPQHF	TGTGCCAGCTCAGGTTTGCAGGCCTCCGCTTCTAATAGCGAGCCCCAGCATTTT	.	TRBV18	TRBJ1-5	.
CASRFGAPISGYTF	TGTGCCAGCCGGTTCGGGGCACCTATCTCTGGCTACACCTTC	.	TRBV7-2	TRBJ1-2	.
CASSQEVWLAGDTQYF	TGCGCCAGCAGCCAAGAGGTATGGCTAGCCGGAGATACGCAGTATTTT	.	TRBV4-1	TRBJ2-3	.
CASSLNPLVVNSPLHF	TGTGCCAGCAGCTTGAACCCGCTGGTTGTAAATTCACCCCTCCACTTT	.	TRBV5-4	TRBJ1-6	.
CASSTQTQGNEQFF	TGTGCCAGCAGCACACAGACACAGGGGAATGAGCAGTTCTTC	TRBD1	TRBV11-2	TRBJ2-1	.
CASSQSGIYGYTF	TGCGCCAGCAGCCAGTCAGGGATCTATGGCTACACCTTC	.	TRBV4-3	TRBJ1-2	many
CSVRHAEGEQFF	TGCAGCGTACGGCACGCCGAGGGTGAGCAGTTCTTC	.	TRBV29-1	TRBJ2-1	.
CASSYEGSYTDTQYF	TGTGCCAGCAGTTACGAGGGCAGCTACACAGATACGCAGTATTTT	.	TRBV6-5	TRBJ2-3	.
CAWSGQGNQPQHF	TGTGCCTGGAGTGGACAGGGTAATCAGCCCCAGCATTTT	TRBD1	TRBV30	TRBJ1-5	.
CASSRDRGYEQYF	TGTGCCAGTAGCCGGGACAGGGGCTACGAGCAGTACTTC	TRBD1	TRBV19	TRBJ2-7	.
CASCVGGNTIYF	TGTGCCAGCTGCGTTGGTGGAAACACCATATATTTT	.	TRBV28	TRBJ1-3	.
CASSLTSGGNTIYF	TGTGCCAGCAGCTTGACATCGGGCGGAAACACCATATATTTT	.	TRBV7-8	TRBJ1-3	.
CASSVATGVNTEAFF	TGTGCCAGCAGCGTAGCTACAGGGGTGAACACTGAAGCTTTCTTT	TRBD1	TRBV9	TRBJ1-1	.
CASSFGPRDEQYF	TGTGCCAGCAGCTTTGGCCCCCGGGACGAGCAGTACTTC	.	TRBV7-3	TRBJ2-7	.
CASSFGTGQYEQYF	TGTGCCAGCAGCTTCGGGACAGGACAATACGAGCAGTACTTC	TRBD1	TRBV7-8	TRBJ2-7	.
CASSQWIDRVAFF	TGTGCCAGCAGCCAATGGATCGACAGGGTAGCTTTCTTT	TRBD1	TRBV16	TRBJ1-1	.
CASRGGTGITGELFF	TGTGCCAGCAGGGGAGGGACAGGGATCACCGGGGAGCTGTTTTTT	TRBD1	TRBV2	TRBJ2-2	.
CASSLGRGLAGELFF	TGTGCCAGCAGCTTGGGGAGGGGTCTAGCCGGGGAGCTGTTTTTT	.	TRBV5-4	TRBJ2-2	.
CASSSRGQGNTEAFF	TGTGCCAGCAGCTCTCGGGGACAGGGAAATACTGAAGCTTTCTTT	TRBD1	TRBV5-5	TRBJ1-1	once
CASSPVRLAGGPSYNEQFF	TGTGCCAGCAGCCCCGTTCGACTAGCGGGAGGGCCTAGCTACAATGAGCAGTTCTTC	TRBD2	TRBV11-2	TRBJ2-1	.
CASSYAGGQPEQYF	TGTGCCAGCAGTTACGCCGGGGGCCAACCCGAGCAGTACTTC	.	TRBV6-5	TRBJ2-7	.
CASSVGIAGVDTQYF	TGTGCCAGCAGCGTAGGGATAGCGGGAGTAGATACGCAGTATTTT	TRBD2	TRBV9	TRBJ2-3	.
CASSYSGRTSTDTQYF	TGTGCCAGCAGTTACTCGGGGCGGACCAGCACAGATACGCAGTATTTT	.	TRBV6-5	TRBJ2-3	.
CSVAGTGGLNTEAFF	TGCAGCGTTGCCGGGACAGGGGGTCTGAACACTGAAGCTTTCTTT	TRBD1	TRBV29-1	TRBJ1-1	.
CASSLAGGFGETQYF	TGCGCCAGCAGCTTGGCCGGGGGTTTTGGAGAGACCCAGTACTTC	.	TRBV5-1	TRBJ2-5	.
CASSHRDRPSEAFF	TGTGCCAGCAGCCACCGGGACAGGCCTTCGGAAGCTTTCTTT	TRBD1	TRBV7-9	TRBJ1-1	.
CASSPGLNEQFF	TGTGCCAGCAGCCCTGGACTCAATGAGCAGTTCTTC	.	TRBV6-6	TRBJ2-1	.
CASSQDRAGYGYTF	TGTGCCAGCAGCCAAGATAGGGCCGGCTATGGCTACACCTTC	.	TRBV14	TRBJ1-2	few
CATSRGPGDEQFF	TGTGCCACCAGCAGAGGTCCCGGGGATGAGCAGTTCTTC	.	TRBV15	TRBJ2-1	.
CASSYSRGGEQFF	TGTGCCAGCAGTTACTCACGGGGGGGTGAGCAGTTCTTC	TRBD2	TRBV6-6	TRBJ2-1	.
CASRRGQDEQYF	TGCGCCAGCAGACGGGGGCAGGACGAGCAGTACTTC	.	TRBV5-1	TRBJ2-7	.
CASILGQGGVQFF	TGTGCCAGCATACTCGGACAGGGAGGAGTGCAGTTCTTC	TRBD1	TRBV2	TRBJ2-1	.
CASSLNPTYEQYF	TGTGCCAGCAGCTTAAACCCGACCTACGAGCAGTACTTC	.	TRBV11-1	TRBJ2-7	.
CAWSVGGSGELFF	TGTGCCTGGAGTGTCGGGGGATCCGGGGAGCTGTTTTTT	.	TRBV30	TRBJ2-2	.
CASSADRGGEAFF	TGTGCCAGCAGTGCCGACAGGGGCGGGGAAGCTTTCTTT	TRBD1	TRBV28	TRBJ1-1	.
CASSPGGRGEKLFF	TGTGCCAGTAGCCCCGGGGGACGCGGTGAAAAACTGTTTTTT	.	TRBV19	TRBJ1-4	.
CASRGTGGGNTIYF	TGTGCCAGCAGGGGGACAGGGGGCGGGAACACCATATATTTT	TRBD1	TRBV28	TRBJ1-3	.
CASSLTIHRDQNIQYF	TGCGCCAGCAGCTTGACGATTCACAGGGATCAAAACATTCAGTACTTC	.	TRBV5-1	TRBJ2-4	.
CASSVFGTSGNTGELFF	TGTGCCAGCAGCGTTTTCGGGACTAGCGGAAACACCGGGGAGCTGTTTTTT	TRBD2	TRBV9	TRBJ2-2	.
CASSPDRGRGVYGYTF	TGTGCCAGCTCCCCCGACAGGGGAAGAGGAGTATATGGCTACACCTTC	TRBD1	TRBV18	TRBJ1-2	.